This T cell receptor beta chain came from a study of blood T cell repertoires in COVID-19. Across the study: Spain, Italy and the United States supplied samples that represented acute and convalescent COVID-19. T cells, B-cell-depleted T cells, or PBMCs supplied cDNA or gDNA.

Authors' processing steps: Counts of nucleated cells, estimated from reference gene primer amplification, were obtained. The table came from immunoSEQ multiplex PCR; TCRdb's copy has only in-frame clones and leaves some out. V, J and clone size are taken as reported in that table, and D and trimming were inferred from the DNA itself. Among some 70,000 clones listed, 65% to 90% were seen once. Germline loops: CDR1 MNHEY, CDR2 SVGAGI. The ends were cut back, 6 bases at V and 1 base at J, with 9 bases in the middle. The CDR3 consists of 13 residues. The chain employs TRBV6-5 and TRBJ1-1; D gene unclear. The receptor's source is a woman aged 55 to 70 with acute or convalescent COVID-19. The source material was peripheral blood. CDR3 sequence reads: CASSRIQNTEAFF. The CDR3 bases are TGTGCCAGCAGCCGTATACAGAACACTGAAGCTTTCTTT.